This T cell receptor (beta chain) comes out of a study of human T cells and chemical hapten exposure (TCRdb year 2021). Background on the whole study: For sensitization, 2% DPC in acetone was applied to a 2 cm by 2 cm area of upper inner arm skin. Alopecia areata with under or over 50% scalp involvement, alopecia totalis and alopecia universalis were represented in the patient cohort, which was mostly female. Throughout the approximately 25-week study period, patients were also given weekly therapeutic DPC doses on the scalp. Libraries were pooled for sequencing, and variation in per-sample TCR yields was attributed mainly to small differences in library volumes within the pool. Patch testing was done on the upper back using Finn chambers containing 0.01% DPC, and results were scored after 6 days according to International Contact Dermatitis Research Group standards. Patient blood was sampled pre-sensitization (week 0) and at 2, 6 and about 24 weeks after DPC sensitization. The study tracked peripheral blood TCR repertoire changes in vivo during primary and secondary sensitization to the hapten diphenylcyclopropenone (DPC) in alopecia patients. Blood for TCR sequencing was provided by twenty-nine alopecia patients at one to four time points (pre-sensitization, 2, 6 and 24 weeks). The paper's findings and limits, for the study overall: Compared with pre-sensitization or healthy control sets, expanded TCRs formed significantly more large CDR3 similarity clusters, which is consistent with antigen-driven responses. A positive correlation was found between the number of PT1 expanded TCRs and patch test score, with significance reached at thresholds 8, 16 and 32 but not 4. Because all patients had alopecia, a presumed autoimmune disease, the immune response of the patients might differ from that of healthy individuals. No change with DPC sensitization was found in the number of TCRs above 1 in 1000 frequency, and no evidence of global repertoire structure alterations was found. After repeated subsampling, changes were observed in the strength of the expansion versus patch-test correlation and in the threshold at which the correlation became significant.

Library construction relied on RACE. TCRdb shows the sequencer as NextSeq 500. During library preparation, unique molecular identifiers were attached to individual cDNA molecules so that TCRs could be counted in a quantitative, reproducible way. Each blood RNA sample was used to sequence both TCR alpha and TCR beta chains. The original pipeline was this. Samples had a median of roughly 99,000 TCRs, with a range from roughly 20,000 to 690,600. The Decombinator software suite was used to annotate the V, J and CDR3 of the TCR reads. For PS versus PT1 abundance plots, all samples were subsampled to the same number of TCRs (28,000). Expanded TCRs were defined as absent before sensitization and observed at least eight times at the 2-week time point. TCRdb ran its own pipeline on the public reads, namely fastp trimming at Q25 and MiXCR clone calling, and kept in-frame beta chains. When rows share a CDR3 protein, they turn into one entry using the most common DNA and genes. The V and J calls reflect TCRdb's pipeline rather than the authors' work. In this sample the table shows about 57,000 distinct CDR3 sequences, about 9.3% of which occur a single time. The ten top clones hold roughly 15% of the sample.

The germline V gene gives CDR1 as SNHLY and CDR2 as FYNNEI. Including the terminal cysteine and phenylalanine, the CDR3 comprises 14 residues. The entry retains the CDR3 DNA only, 42 bases that are in frame from base 1. Trimming at the junction amounts to 2 bases on V and 3 bases on J, and the germline ends lie 7 bases apart. This clonotype was observed many times. What this receptor recognizes is not known. There are no base qualities to consult, and no much larger clone falls within one base. Explained via the paper, the time point label denotes: patch test 1, 2 weeks after DPC sensitization. The treatment or condition label, as the study defines it: therapeutic diphenylcyclopropenone sensitization with weekly scalp DPC. At each patch-test visit, blood was drawn before the patch test was applied. Patients were considered eligible if aged 18 to 70, diagnosed with alopecia and deemed suitable for DPC therapy, and patients were excluded if pregnant. Total RNA was isolated from unfractionated whole blood collected in Tempus Blood RNA tubes.

The sample here was whole blood, taken in connection with sensitization to the hapten diphenylcyclopropenone (DPC). This clonotype originated in a woman aged 40 to 50 with alopecia areata. Some clones in this sample may be carry-over from other donors' samples. The chain joins TRBV2 to TRBJ2-2; the D gene lacks a confident call. The CDR3 has the sequence CASSEPRDTGELFF. Read as DNA, the sequence is TGTGCCAGCAGTGAACCCCGGGACACCGGGGAGCTGTTTTTT.